A selection of T cell receptor beta chains follows, all from one sample in a study of blood T cell repertoires in COVID-19. Here immunoSEQ multiplex PCR was the method, and the copy in TCRdb shows in-frame clones only, minus some. Counted here are around 250,000 clones, more than 70% occurring once; the ten biggest clones make up roughly 2%. The specimen was PBMCs or T cells enriched from blood (not recorded which). The receptors were sampled from a woman aged 50 to 65 who had recovered from COVID-19. Both conserved end residues are part of each CDR3. The D gene is left open where the match is weak. Only some rows state a clone size, as once, few, many or a class for expanded clones.

j_gene | d_gene | abundance | v_gene | CDR3aa | CDR3nt
TRBJ2-7 | TRBD1 | NA | TRBV28 | CASRPSGQGEQYF | TGTGCCAGCCGCCCATCCGGACAGGGGGAGCAGTACTTC
TRBJ1-5 | NA | NA | TRBV9 | CASSVVGGVGQPQHF | TGTGCCAGCAGCGTAGTAGGCGGGGTAGGTCAGCCCCAGCATTTT
TRBJ2-6 | TRBD2 | NA | TRBV7-8 | CASSHRLAASSGANVLTF | TGTGCCAGCAGCCACCGACTAGCGGCCAGCTCTGGGGCCAACGTCCTGACTTTC
TRBJ1-5 | NA | NA | TRBV19 | CASSVYRVPQHF | TGTGCCAGTAGTGTCTACAGGGTGCCCCAGCATTTT
TRBJ2-3 | TRBD1 | NA | TRBV18 | CASSTGGLFTDTQYF | TGTGCCAGCTCAACAGGGGGTTTGTTCACAGATACGCAGTATTTT
TRBJ1-5 | NA | NA | TRBV11-2 | CASSLVQGRANQPQHF | TGTGCCAGCAGCTTAGTTCAGGGCAGGGCCAATCAGCCCCAGCATTTT
TRBJ1-1 | NA | NA | TRBV30 | CASTGGTLMDTEAFF | TGTGCCTCGACGGGGGGAACGCTCATGGACACTGAAGCTTTCTTT
TRBJ1-1 | NA | NA | TRBV6-2/TRBV6-3 | CASSKDIFGAFF | TGTGCCAGCAGCAAGGACATTTTTGGAGCTTTCTTT
TRBJ2-1 | NA | NA | TRBV4-3 | CASSRQGTGSYNEQFF | TGCGCCAGCAGCCGGCAGGGGACGGGGTCCTACAATGAGCAGTTCTTC
TRBJ1-4 | TRBD1 | NA | TRBV27 | CASSPYRAGGEKLFF | TGTGCCAGCAGTCCCTACAGGGCAGGGGGTGAAAAACTGTTTTTT
TRBJ2-5 | TRBD1 | NA | TRBV4-3 | CASSQSYLRQGQETQYF | TGCGCCAGCAGCCAATCATATTTGAGACAGGGACAAGAGACCCAGTACTTC
TRBJ2-7 | NA | NA | TRBV27 | CASRSPQGLAHYEQYF | TGTGCCAGCAGATCTCCCCAGGGGCTCGCCCACTACGAGCAGTACTTC
TRBJ2-1 | TRBD1 | NA | TRBV10-3 | CATGDRGSSEQFF | TGTGCCACCGGGGACAGGGGATCTAGTGAGCAGTTCTTC
TRBJ1-2 | NA | NA | TRBV9 | CASSVGSGYGYTF | TGTGCCAGCAGCGTGGGAAGCGGCTATGGCTACACCTTC
TRBJ1-4 | NA | few | TRBV2 | CASSESGQGSEKLFF | TGTGCCAGCAGTGAATCGGGTCAGGGGTCTGAAAAACTGTTTTTT
TRBJ2-3 | TRBD2 | once | TRBV25-1 | CASSDRTTSDGAIDTQYF | TGTGCCAGCAGTGACCGGACGACTAGCGACGGTGCTATAGATACGCAGTATTTT
TRBJ1-2 | TRBD1 | NA | TRBV5-1 | CASSVHRGNYGYTF | TGCGCCAGCAGCGTACACAGGGGTAACTATGGCTACACCTTC
TRBJ1-1 | TRBD1 | once | TRBV6-1 | CASSERDRSTEAFF | TGTGCCAGCAGTGAGAGGGACAGGTCCACTGAAGCTTTCTTT
TRBJ1-1 | NA | few | TRBV28 | CASSFSAGGHTEAFF | TGTGCCAGCAGTTTTTCCGCCGGGGGGCACACTGAAGCTTTCTTT
TRBJ2-1 | NA | NA | TRBV28 | CASSLGWRDRGNNEQFF | TGTGCCAGCAGTTTGGGATGGCGGGACCGAGGGAACAATGAGCAGTTCTTC
TRBJ2-7 | TRBD1 | NA | TRBV6-5 | CASSPASGTALEQYF | TGTGCCAGCAGTCCCGCCTCCGGGACAGCCTTGGAGCAGTACTTC
TRBJ2-5 | NA | NA | TRBV4-2 | CASSRAGTEKETQYF | TGTGCCAGCAGCCGTGCGGGGACCGAGAAAGAGACCCAGTACTTC
TRBJ1-4 | TRBD1 | NA | TRBV6-5 | CASSRQGDEKLFF | TGTGCCAGCAGTAGACAGGGCGATGAAAAACTGTTTTTT
TRBJ2-3 | NA | NA | TRBV28 | CASNEEWEFTDTQYF | TGTGCCAGCAACGAGGAGTGGGAGTTCACAGATACGCAGTATTTT
TRBJ1-2 | TRBD1 | once | TRBV5-6 | CASSRDRMGGYTF | TGTGCCAGCAGTCGGGACAGGATGGGTGGCTACACCTTC
TRBJ2-7 | TRBD1 | few | TRBV6-2/TRBV6-3 | CASSLNRDRDEQYF | TGTGCCAGCAGCCTAAACCGGGACAGGGACGAGCAGTACTTC
TRBJ2-2 | TRBD2 | NA | TRBV18 | CASSAGLAGGPTGELFF | TGTGCCAGCTCAGCGGGACTAGCGGGAGGTCCCACCGGGGAGCTGTTTTTT
TRBJ2-1 | NA | NA | TRBV21-1 | CASSNSGVSPIEQFF | TGTGCCAGCAGCAATTCCGGGGTCAGCCCTATTGAGCAGTTCTTC
TRBJ1-6 | NA | NA | TRBV19 | CASSADIYNSPLHF | TGTGCCAGTAGTGCGGACATTTATAATTCACCCCTCCACTTT
TRBJ1-1 | NA | few | TRBV7-9 | CASETGGTTEAFF | TGTGCCAGCGAGACCGGAGGGACCACTGAAGCTTTCTTT
TRBJ1-1 | TRBD1 | NA | TRBV11-3 | CASSLQTGGNTEAFF | TGTGCCAGCAGCTTGCAAACAGGGGGGAACACTGAAGCTTTCTTT
TRBJ1-1 | NA | NA | TRBV7-2 | CASSSLALNTEAFF | TGTGCCAGCAGCTCCCTGGCCTTAAACACTGAAGCTTTCTTT
TRBJ1-2 | NA | NA | TRBV19 | CAISDRTFYGYTF | TGTGCCATTTCCGACAGGACCTTCTATGGCTACACCTTC
TRBJ2-1 | NA | NA | TRBV18 | CASSPDAGSLAEQFF | TGTGCCAGCTCACCTGATGCAGGGTCCCTTGCTGAGCAGTTCTTC
TRBJ1-2 | TRBD1 | few | TRBV9 | CASSSRTGDSGYTF | TGTGCCAGCAGCTCCAGGACAGGGGACAGTGGCTACACCTTC
TRBJ1-6 | TRBD1 | NA | TRBV30 | CAWSFTGTGSSPLHF | TGTGCCTGGAGTTTCACCGGGACAGGGAGCTCACCCCTCCACTTT
TRBJ2-7 | NA | NA | TRBV28 | CASSFGSTLDEQYF | TGTGCCAGCAGTTTTGGGAGCACATTGGACGAGCAGTACTTC
TRBJ1-2 | NA | few | TRBV2 | CASSGYRDKSGYTF | TGTGCCAGCAGTGGTTATCGGGACAAGAGTGGCTACACCTTC
TRBJ1-1 | TRBD1 | NA | TRBV3-1/TRBV3-2 | CASSQDLDRGLNTEAFF | TGTGCCAGCAGCCAAGATCTGGACAGGGGGTTGAACACTGAAGCTTTCTTT
TRBJ1-5 | NA | NA | TRBV6-5 | CASSYSGASNQPQHF | TGTGCCAGCAGTTACTCGGGGGCAAGCAATCAGCCCCAGCATTTT
TRBJ2-1 | TRBD2 | NA | TRBV4-3 | CASTGGPPNEQFF | TGCGCCAGCACGGGGGGGCCTCCCAATGAGCAGTTCTTC
TRBJ1-4 | NA | NA | TRBV5-3 | CARSLVGTGIRLREKLFF | TGTGCCAGAAGCTTGGTAGGTACAGGGATTCGGTTACGGGAAAAACTGTTTTTT
TRBJ2-1 | NA | NA | TRBV6-5 | CASSSDWASYNEQFF | TGTGCCAGCAGTTCGGACTGGGCCTCCTACAATGAGCAGTTCTTC
TRBJ1-1 | NA | NA | TRBV28 | CASRSNTEAFF | TGTGCCAGCAGGAGTAACACTGAAGCTTTCTTT
TRBJ1-1 | TRBD1 | NA | TRBV2 | CASSRQGADTEAFF | TGTGCCAGCAGTCGACAGGGGGCAGACACTGAAGCTTTCTTT
TRBJ2-1 | TRBD2 | NA | TRBV11-2 | CASSLRRYGGGHEQFF | TGTGCCAGCAGCCTCAGACGATACGGGGGGGGACATGAGCAGTTCTTC
TRBJ1-1 | NA | once | TRBV11-3 | CASSTGPLGRNTEAFF | TGTGCCAGCAGCACAGGTCCCTTAGGCCGGAACACTGAAGCTTTCTTT
TRBJ2-1 | NA | NA | TRBV6-2/TRBV6-3 | CASSFRAWARNEQFF | TGTGCCAGCAGTTTCAGGGCATGGGCTCGCAATGAGCAGTTCTTC
TRBJ2-6 | NA | NA | TRBV7-9 | CASSWAGSGANVLTF | TGTGCCAGCAGCTGGGCAGGTTCTGGGGCCAACGTCCTGACTTTC
TRBJ1-3 | TRBD1 | NA | TRBV7-9 | CASSPGQGGYTIYF | TGTGCCAGCAGCCCCGGACAGGGAGGATACACCATATATTTT
TRBJ2-7 | TRBD1 | NA | TRBV5-4 | CASSPPGQSSYEQYF | TGTGCCAGCAGCCCGCCGGGACAGAGCTCCTACGAGCAGTACTTC
TRBJ1-1 | TRBD1 | NA | TRBV7-7 | CASSLVSYPGQGIMNTEAFF | TGTGCTAGCAGCTTAGTTAGTTACCCGGGACAGGGGATAATGAACACTGAAGCTTTCTTT
TRBJ2-1 | TRBD2 | NA | TRBV27 | CASSLSLRLAGFKTSGNEQFF | TGTGCCAGCAGTTTATCGCTGAGACTAGCGGGATTCAAGACAAGTGGGAATGAGCAGTTCTTC